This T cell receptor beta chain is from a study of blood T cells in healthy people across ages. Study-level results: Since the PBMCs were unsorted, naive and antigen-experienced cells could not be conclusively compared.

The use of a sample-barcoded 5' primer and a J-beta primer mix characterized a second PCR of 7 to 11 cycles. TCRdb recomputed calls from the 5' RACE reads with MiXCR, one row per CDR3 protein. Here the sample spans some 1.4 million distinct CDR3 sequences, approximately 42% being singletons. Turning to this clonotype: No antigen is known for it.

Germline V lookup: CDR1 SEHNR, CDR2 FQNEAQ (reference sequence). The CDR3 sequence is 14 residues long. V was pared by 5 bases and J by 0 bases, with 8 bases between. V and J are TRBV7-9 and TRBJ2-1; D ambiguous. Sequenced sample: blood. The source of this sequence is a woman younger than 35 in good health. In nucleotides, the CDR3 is TGTGCCAGCAGCATCCTTAGCTCCTACAATGAGCAGTTCTTC. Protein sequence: CASSILSSYNEQFF.